Listed below are T cell receptor beta chains from one sample, sequenced in a study of post-analysis software for immune sequencing data. TCRdb itself ran the PCR reads through MiXCR, one entry per CDR3 protein. This sample yields roughly 180,000 distinct CDR3 sequences, of which around 30% are seen a single time; about 1.6% belongs to the top ten. The sample comprised blood. The receptors were sampled from a girl aged 5 to 17 with multiple sclerosis. CDR3s include the opening cysteine and the closing phenylalanine or tryptophan. Each record gives: J gene, V gene, D gene, clone size, CDR3 protein, CDR3 DNA. D genes are given only for firm matches. Size is omitted from some rows. Given values are once, few, many or a class for expanded clones.

>TRBJ2-3|TRBV12-3/TRBV12-4|NA|NA
CASSRGTGADTQYF
TGTGCCAGCAGTCGCGGGACCGGGGCAGATACGCAGTATTTT
>TRBJ2-5|TRBV12-3/TRBV12-4|TRBD2|few
CASSSGGTSGRGGLNEQYF
TGTGCCAGCAGTTCCGGAGGGACTAGCGGGAGGGGGGGTTTGAATGAGCAGTACTTC
>TRBJ1-1|TRBV18|TRBD1|NA
CASSPGQGGDTEAFF
TGTGCCAGCTCACCGGGGCAGGGGGGAGACACTGAAGCTTTCTTT
>TRBJ2-1|TRBV7-9|NA|many
CASSLGWSLNNEQFF
TGTGCCAGCAGCTTAGGATGGTCCCTCAACAATGAGCAGTTCTTC
>TRBJ2-5|TRBV6-6|TRBD1|NA
CASSYSRGLGETQYF
TGTGCCAGCAGTTACTCAAGGGGGCTCGGGGAGACCCAGTACTTC
>TRBJ2-3|TRBV12-3/TRBV12-4|NA|NA
CASSPLILSRADTQYF
TGTGCCAGCAGTCCGCTCATTCTCTCGAGAGCAGATACGCAGTATTTT
>TRBJ2-3|TRBV20-1|TRBD2|NA
CSARVAGEPHITPSTDTQYF
TGCAGTGCTAGAGTAGCGGGAGAGCCCCATATTACCCCCAGCACAGATACGCAGTATTTT
>TRBJ2-1|TRBV7-8|NA|NA
CASSLYSPSVVFANEQFF
TGTGCCAGCAGCTTGTATTCACCAAGTGTAGTTTTTGCCAATGAGCAGTTCTTC
>TRBJ2-7|TRBV30|NA|many
CAWSGTYEQYF
TGTGCCTGGAGCGGTACCTACGAGCAGTACTTC
>TRBJ1-2|TRBV6-5|TRBD1|NA
CASARQGGNYGYTF
TGTGCCAGCGCCCGACAGGGAGGAAACTATGGCTACACCTTC
>TRBJ2-3|TRBV19|NA|NA
CASSMAGTDTQYF
TGTGCCAGTAGTATGGCCGGCACAGATACGCAGTATTTT
>TRBJ2-7|TRBV12-3/TRBV12-4|TRBD1|many
CASRSSAGPTGGEQYF
TGTGCCAGCAGGTCCAGCGCCGGACCAACAGGGGGTGAGCAGTACTTC
>TRBJ1-2|TRBV18|NA|NA
CASSPAEQLNYGYTF
TGTGCCAGCTCACCCGCGGAACAGCTCAACTATGGCTACACCTTC
>TRBJ2-1|TRBV5-6|TRBD1|many
CASSLSGTGGYNEQFF
TGTGCCAGCAGCTTGAGCGGGACAGGGGGCTACAATGAGCAGTTCTTC